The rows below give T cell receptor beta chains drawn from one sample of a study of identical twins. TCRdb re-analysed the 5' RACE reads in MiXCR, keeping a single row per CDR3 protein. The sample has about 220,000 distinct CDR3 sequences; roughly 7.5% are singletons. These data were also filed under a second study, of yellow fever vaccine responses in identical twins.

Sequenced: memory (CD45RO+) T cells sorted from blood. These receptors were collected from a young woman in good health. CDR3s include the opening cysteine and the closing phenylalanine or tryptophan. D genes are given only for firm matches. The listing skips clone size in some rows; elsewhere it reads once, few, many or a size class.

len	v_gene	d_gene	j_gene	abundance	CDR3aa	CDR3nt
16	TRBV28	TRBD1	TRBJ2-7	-	CASRGVDNRGLYEQYF	TGTGCCAGCAGGGGTGTTGACAACAGGGGGCTCTACGAGCAGTACTTC
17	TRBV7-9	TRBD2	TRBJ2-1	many	CASSTLLAGVSYNEQFF	TGTGCCAGCAGTACGCTTCTAGCGGGAGTTTCCTACAATGAGCAGTTCTTC
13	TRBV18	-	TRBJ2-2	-	CASSPATLGELFF	TGTGCCAGCTCACCAGCCACCCTGGGGGAGCTGTTTTTT
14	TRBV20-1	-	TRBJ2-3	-	CSAITLPLTDTQYF	TGCAGTGCTATAACCTTACCCCTCACAGATACGCAGTATTTT
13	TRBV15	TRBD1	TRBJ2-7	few	CATSRGAGGGQYF	TGTGCCACCAGCAGAGGGGCAGGGGGCGGGCAGTACTTC
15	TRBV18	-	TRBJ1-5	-	CASSPFQGLNQPQHF	TGTGCCAGCTCACCATTTCAGGGGCTCAATCAGCCCCAGCATTTT
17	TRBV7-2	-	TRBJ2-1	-	CASSLIGVGSGYNEQFF	TGTGCCAGCAGCTTAATCGGTGTGGGGAGCGGGTACAATGAGCAGTTCTTC
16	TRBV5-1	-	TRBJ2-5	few	CASSPGAGIIQETQYF	TGCGCCAGCAGCCCGGGGGCGGGGATAATCCAAGAGACCCAGTACTTC
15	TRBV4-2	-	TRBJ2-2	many	CASRIMGGDTGELFF	TGTGCCAGCCGGATCATGGGGGGCGATACCGGGGAGCTGTTTTTT
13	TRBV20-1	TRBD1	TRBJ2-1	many	CSARLDRVNEQFF	TGCAGTGCCCGTCTCGACAGGGTCAACGAGCAGTTCTTC
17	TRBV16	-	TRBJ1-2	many	CASSQLTGGTMYYGYTF	TGTGCCAGCAGCCAATTGACAGGAGGGACCATGTACTATGGCTACACCTTC
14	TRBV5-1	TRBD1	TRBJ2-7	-	CASSSGTGAYEQYF	TGCGCCAGCAGCTCCGGGACAGGAGCCTACGAGCAGTACTTC
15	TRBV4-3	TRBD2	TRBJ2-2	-	CASSFSGRAAGELFF	TGCGCCAGCAGCTTTAGCGGGAGGGCCGCCGGGGAGCTGTTTTTT
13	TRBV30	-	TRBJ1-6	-	CAWRDSRNSPLHF	TGTGCCTGGAGGGACAGCAGGAATTCACCCCTCCACTTT
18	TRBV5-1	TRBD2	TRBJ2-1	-	CASSPRTSGRHLEFEQFF	TGCGCCAGCAGCCCGCGGACTAGCGGGAGACACTTGGAATTCGAGCAGTTCTTC
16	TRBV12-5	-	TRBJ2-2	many	CASGLVNSVNTGELFF	TGTGCTAGTGGTTTGGTGAATTCCGTGAACACCGGGGAGCTGTTTTTT
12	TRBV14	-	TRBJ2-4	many	CASSHAPSIQYF	TGTGCCAGCAGCCACGCGCCCAGCATTCAGTACTTC
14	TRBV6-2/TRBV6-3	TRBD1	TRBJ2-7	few	CASNDRGGLYEQYF	TGTGCCAGCAACGACAGGGGGGGGCTCTACGAGCAGTACTTC
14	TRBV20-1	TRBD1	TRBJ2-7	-	CSAFADRGSYEQYF	TGCAGTGCTTTCGCGGACAGGGGCTCCTACGAGCAGTACTTC
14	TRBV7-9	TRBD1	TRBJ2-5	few	CASSLGGGAETQYF	TGTGCCAGCAGCTTAGGAGGGGGCGCAGAGACCCAGTACTTC
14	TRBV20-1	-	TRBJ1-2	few	CSAIPGGMNYGYTF	TGCAGTGCTATTCCCGGGGGTATGAACTATGGCTACACCTTC
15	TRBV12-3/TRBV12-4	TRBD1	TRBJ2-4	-	CASSPRQGGKNIQYF	TGTGCCAGCAGCCCTCGACAGGGCGGCAAAAACATTCAGTACTTC
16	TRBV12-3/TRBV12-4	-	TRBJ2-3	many	CASSLGPTGATDTQYF	TGTGCCAGCAGTTTAGGTCCAACTGGGGCCACAGATACGCAGTATTTT
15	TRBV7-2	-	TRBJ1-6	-	CASSLVGGGNSPLHF	TGTGCCAGCAGCTTAGTGGGGGGAGGGAATTCACCCCTCCACTTT
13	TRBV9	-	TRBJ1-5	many	CASSVGPNQPQHF	TGTGCCAGCAGCGTAGGACCCAATCAGCCCCAGCATTTT
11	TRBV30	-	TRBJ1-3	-	CAWMRGNTIYF	TGTGCCTGGATGAGGGGAAACACCATATATTTT
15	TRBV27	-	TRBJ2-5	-	CASSFEGSPQETQYF	TGTGCCAGCAGTTTCGAAGGGTCGCCACAAGAGACCCAGTACTTC
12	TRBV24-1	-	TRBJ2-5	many	CATGTDVGTQYF	TGTGCCACCGGGACTGATGTTGGGACCCAGTACTTC
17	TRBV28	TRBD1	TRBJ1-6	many	CASSTPRDRGRSSPLHF	TGTGCCAGCAGTACGCCGAGGGACAGGGGGCGTTCCTCTCCCCTCCACTTT
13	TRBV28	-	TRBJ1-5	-	CASRLDRNQPQHF	TGTGCCAGCAGACTCGACAGAAATCAGCCCCAGCATTTT
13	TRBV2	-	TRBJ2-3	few	CASRPGTAGTQYF	TGTGCCAGCAGACCAGGGACGGCTGGTACGCAGTATTTT
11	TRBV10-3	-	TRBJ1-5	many	CAIGSNQPQHF	TGTGCCATTGGGAGCAATCAGCCCCAGCATTTT
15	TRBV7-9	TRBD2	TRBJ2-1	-	CASSLAGGVSNEQFF	TGTGCCAGCAGCTTAGCCGGGGGGGTTTCCAATGAGCAGTTCTTC
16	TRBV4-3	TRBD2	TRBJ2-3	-	CASSHGGSLSTDTQYF	TGCGCCAGCAGCCACGGCGGGAGTCTCAGCACAGATACGCAGTATTTT
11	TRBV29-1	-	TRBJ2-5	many	CSVEAQETQYF	TGCAGCGTTGAAGCCCAAGAGACCCAGTACTTC
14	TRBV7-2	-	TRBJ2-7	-	CASSEAAISYEQYF	TGTGCCAGCAGCGAAGCAGCGATCTCCTACGAGCAGTACTTC
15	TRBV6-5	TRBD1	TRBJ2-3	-	CASSWTGFSTDTQYF	TGTGCCAGCAGTTGGACAGGGTTTAGCACAGATACGCAGTATTTT
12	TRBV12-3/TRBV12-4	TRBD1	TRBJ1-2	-	CASGTGWYGYTF	TGTGCCAGCGGGACAGGATGGTATGGCTACACCTTC
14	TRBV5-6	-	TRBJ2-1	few	CASSYPDSYNEQFF	TGTGCCAGCAGCTACCCGGACAGTTACAATGAGCAGTTCTTC
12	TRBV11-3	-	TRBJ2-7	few	CASGQGGHEQYF	TGTGCCAGCGGCCAGGGGGGCCACGAGCAGTACTTC
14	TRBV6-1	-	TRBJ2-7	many	CASRTKTWSYEQYF	TGTGCCAGCAGGACAAAAACCTGGTCCTACGAGCAGTACTTC
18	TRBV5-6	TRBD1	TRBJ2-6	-	CASSTLTGGAIGANVLTF	TGTGCCAGCAGCACCTTGACAGGGGGCGCGATCGGGGCCAACGTCCTGACTTTC
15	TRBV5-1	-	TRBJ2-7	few	CASSLSSQGNGEQYF	TGCGCCAGCAGCTTAAGTAGTCAGGGTAATGGCGAGCAGTACTTC
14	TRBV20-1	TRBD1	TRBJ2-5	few	CSATPGTDQETQYF	TGCAGTGCTACCCCCGGGACAGACCAAGAGACCCAGTACTTC
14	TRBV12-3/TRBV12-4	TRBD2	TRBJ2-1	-	CASSYSGTYNEQFF	TGTGCCAGCAGTTACAGCGGGACCTACAATGAGCAGTTCTTC
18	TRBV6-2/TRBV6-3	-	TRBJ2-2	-	CASSFRRVVVENTGELFF	TGTGCCAGCAGTTTCCGTCGGGTAGTGGTGGAGAACACCGGGGAGCTGTTTTTT
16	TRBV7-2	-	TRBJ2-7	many	CASSLKSGLSLYEQYF	TGTGCCAGCAGCTTAAAGTCAGGGCTATCCCTATACGAGCAGTACTTC
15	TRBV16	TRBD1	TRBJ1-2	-	CASSQVQTGNYGYTF	TGTGCCAGCAGCCAAGTTCAGACAGGGAACTATGGCTACACCTTC
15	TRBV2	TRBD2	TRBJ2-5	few	CASSDPTSGRKTQYF	TGTGCCAGCAGTGACCCGACTAGCGGGAGAAAAACCCAGTACTTC
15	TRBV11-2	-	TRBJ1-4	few	CASSPIKGTNEKLFF	TGTGCCAGCAGCCCCATAAAGGGCACTAATGAAAAACTGTTTTTT
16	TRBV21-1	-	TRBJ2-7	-	CASREGDRGPSYEQYF	TGTGCCAGCAGAGAGGGGGACAGGGGGCCGTCCTACGAGCAGTACTTC